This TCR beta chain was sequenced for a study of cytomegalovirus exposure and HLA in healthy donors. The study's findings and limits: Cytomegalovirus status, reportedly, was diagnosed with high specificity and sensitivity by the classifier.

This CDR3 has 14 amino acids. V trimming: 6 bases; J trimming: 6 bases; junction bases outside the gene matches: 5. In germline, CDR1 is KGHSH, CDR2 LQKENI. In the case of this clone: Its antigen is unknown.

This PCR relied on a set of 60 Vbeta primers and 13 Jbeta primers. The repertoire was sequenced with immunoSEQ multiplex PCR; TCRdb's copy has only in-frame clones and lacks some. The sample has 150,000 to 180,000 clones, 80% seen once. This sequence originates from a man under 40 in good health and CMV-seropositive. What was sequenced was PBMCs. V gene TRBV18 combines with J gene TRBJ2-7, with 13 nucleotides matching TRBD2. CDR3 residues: CASSWTSGSAEQYF. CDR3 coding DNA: TGTGCCAGCTCCTGGACTAGCGGGAGCGCCGAGCAGTACTTC.